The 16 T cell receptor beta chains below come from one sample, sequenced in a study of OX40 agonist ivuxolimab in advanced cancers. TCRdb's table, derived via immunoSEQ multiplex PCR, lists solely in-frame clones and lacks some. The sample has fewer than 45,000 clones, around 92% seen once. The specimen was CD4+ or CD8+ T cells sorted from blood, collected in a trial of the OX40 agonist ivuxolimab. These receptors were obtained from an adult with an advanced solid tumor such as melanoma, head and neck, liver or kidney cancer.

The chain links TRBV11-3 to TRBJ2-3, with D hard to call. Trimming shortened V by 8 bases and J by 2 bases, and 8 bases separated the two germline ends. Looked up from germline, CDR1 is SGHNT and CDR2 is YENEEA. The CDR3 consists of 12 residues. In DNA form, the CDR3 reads TGTGCCAGCGCCCCCCACACAGATACGCAGTATTTT. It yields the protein CASAPHTDTQYF.

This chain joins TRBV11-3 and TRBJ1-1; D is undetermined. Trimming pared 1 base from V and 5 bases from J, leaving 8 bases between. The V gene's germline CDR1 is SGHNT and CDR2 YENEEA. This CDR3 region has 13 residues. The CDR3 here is CASSLGQRTEAFF. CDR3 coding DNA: TGTGCCAGCAGCTTAGGACAAAGAACTGAAGCTTTCTTT.

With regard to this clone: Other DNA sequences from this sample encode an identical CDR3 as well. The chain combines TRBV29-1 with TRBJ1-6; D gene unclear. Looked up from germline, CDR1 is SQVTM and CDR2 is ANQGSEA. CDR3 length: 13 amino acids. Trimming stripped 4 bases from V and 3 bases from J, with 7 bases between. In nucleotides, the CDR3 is TGCAGCGTTGGGACGGGCTATAATTCACCCCTCCACTTT. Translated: CSVGTGYNSPLHF.

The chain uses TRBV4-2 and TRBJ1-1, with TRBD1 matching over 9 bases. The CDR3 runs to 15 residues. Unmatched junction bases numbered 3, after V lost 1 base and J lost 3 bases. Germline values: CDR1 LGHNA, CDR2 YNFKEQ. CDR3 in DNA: TGTGCCAGCAGCCAAGTGGGACAGGGCTACACTGAAGCTTTCTTT. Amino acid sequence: CASSQVGQGYTEAFF.

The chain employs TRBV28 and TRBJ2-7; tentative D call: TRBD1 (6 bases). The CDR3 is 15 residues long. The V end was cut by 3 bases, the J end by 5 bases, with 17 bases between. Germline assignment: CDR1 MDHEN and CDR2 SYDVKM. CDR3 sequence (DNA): TGTGCCAGCAGTTTCAGCCCCAGGGGTAGCGACGAGCAGTACTTC. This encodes CASSFSPRGSDEQYF.

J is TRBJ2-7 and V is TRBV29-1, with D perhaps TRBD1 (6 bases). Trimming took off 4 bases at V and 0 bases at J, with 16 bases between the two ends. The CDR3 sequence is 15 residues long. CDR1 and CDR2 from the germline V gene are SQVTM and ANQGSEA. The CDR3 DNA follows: TGCAGCGTTGGGAGAATGGGACACGGCTCCTACGAGCAGTACTTC. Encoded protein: CSVGRMGHGSYEQYF.

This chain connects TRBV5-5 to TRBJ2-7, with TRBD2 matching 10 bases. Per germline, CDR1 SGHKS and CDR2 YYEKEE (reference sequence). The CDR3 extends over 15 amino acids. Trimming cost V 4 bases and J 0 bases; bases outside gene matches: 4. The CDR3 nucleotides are TGTGCCAGCAGCACGACTAGCGGGCGCTCCTACGAGCAGTACTTC. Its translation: CASSTTSGRSYEQYF.

This CDR3 is CASSLDEGRGTGSPLHF. The CDR3 DNA reads TGTGCCAGCAGCTTAGATGAGGGCAGGGGAACGGGTTCACCCCTCCACTTT. This sequence joins TRBV11-3 and TRBJ1-6, with D possibly TRBD1 on 6 matching bases. Trimming shortened V by 0 bases and J by 9 bases, and 18 bases separated the two germline ends. The CDR3 spans 17 residues. Germline CDR1 reads SGHNT; CDR2 reads YENEEA.

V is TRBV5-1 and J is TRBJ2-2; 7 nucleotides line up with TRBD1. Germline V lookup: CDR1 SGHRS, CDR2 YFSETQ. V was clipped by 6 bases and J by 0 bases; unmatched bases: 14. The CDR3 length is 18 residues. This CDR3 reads CASTIRQGYLANTGELFF. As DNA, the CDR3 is TGCGCCAGCACAATTCGACAGGGATACCTCGCGAACACCGGGGAGCTGTTTTTT.

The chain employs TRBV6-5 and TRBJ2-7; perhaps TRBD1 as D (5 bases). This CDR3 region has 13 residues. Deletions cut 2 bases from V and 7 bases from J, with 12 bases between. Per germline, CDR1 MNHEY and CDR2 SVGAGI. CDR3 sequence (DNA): TGTGCCAGCAGTTACCTCGCAGGGCTAGAGCAGTACTTC. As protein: CASSYLAGLEQYF.

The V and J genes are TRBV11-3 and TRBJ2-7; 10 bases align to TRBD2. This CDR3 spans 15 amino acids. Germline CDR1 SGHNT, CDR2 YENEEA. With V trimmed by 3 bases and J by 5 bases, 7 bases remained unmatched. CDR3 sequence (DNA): TGTGCCAGCAGCTTCAATAGCGGGGGGAGTAACGAGCAGTACTTC. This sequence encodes CASSFNSGGSNEQYF.

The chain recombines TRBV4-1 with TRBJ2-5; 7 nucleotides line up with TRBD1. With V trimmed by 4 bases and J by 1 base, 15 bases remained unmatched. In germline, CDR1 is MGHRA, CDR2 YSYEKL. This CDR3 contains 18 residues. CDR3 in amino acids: CASSPSTGRLATQETQYF. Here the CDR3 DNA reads TGCGCCAGCAGCCCCTCGACAGGGCGGCTGGCGACCCAAGAGACCCAGTACTTC.

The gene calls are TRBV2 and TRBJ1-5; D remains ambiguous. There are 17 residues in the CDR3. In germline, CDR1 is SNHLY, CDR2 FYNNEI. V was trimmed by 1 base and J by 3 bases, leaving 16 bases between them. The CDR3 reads CASSEDFNRSPNQPQHF. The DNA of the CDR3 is TGTGCCAGCAGTGAAGATTTCAACCGGTCACCCAATCAGCCCCAGCATTTT.

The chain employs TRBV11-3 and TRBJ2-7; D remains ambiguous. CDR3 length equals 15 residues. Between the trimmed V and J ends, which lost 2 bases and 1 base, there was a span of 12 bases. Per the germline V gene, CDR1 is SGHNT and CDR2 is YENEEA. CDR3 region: CASSLTGLGSYEQYF. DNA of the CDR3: TGTGCCAGCAGCTTAACGGGTTTAGGATCCTACGAGCAGTACTTC.

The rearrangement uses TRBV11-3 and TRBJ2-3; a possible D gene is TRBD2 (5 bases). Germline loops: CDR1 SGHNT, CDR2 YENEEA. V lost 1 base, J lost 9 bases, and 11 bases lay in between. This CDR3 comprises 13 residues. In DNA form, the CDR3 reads TGTGCCAGCAGCTTAGGAGCGGTAGGGACGCAGTATTTT. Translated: CASSLGAVGTQYF.

As DNA, the CDR3 is TGTGCCAGCAGCTGGGATCCGGGACGGGGGTCCTACAATGAGCAGTTCTTC. Protein product: CASSWDPGRGSYNEQFF. The chain couples TRBV9 to TRBJ2-1; possible D gene TRBD2, 6 bases. Trimming removed 4 bases at V and 1 base at J, with 18 bases between. The CDR3 runs 17 residues. Germline CDR1 SGDLS, CDR2 YYNGEE. Together with reference TRBV9 and TRBJ2-1, the CDR3 gives the full variable domain: DSGVTQTPKHLITATGQRVTLRCSPRSGDLSVYWYQQSLDQGLQFLIQYYNGEERAKGNILERFSAQQFPDLHSELNLSSLELGDSALYFCASSWDPGRGSYNEQFFGPGTRLTVL.